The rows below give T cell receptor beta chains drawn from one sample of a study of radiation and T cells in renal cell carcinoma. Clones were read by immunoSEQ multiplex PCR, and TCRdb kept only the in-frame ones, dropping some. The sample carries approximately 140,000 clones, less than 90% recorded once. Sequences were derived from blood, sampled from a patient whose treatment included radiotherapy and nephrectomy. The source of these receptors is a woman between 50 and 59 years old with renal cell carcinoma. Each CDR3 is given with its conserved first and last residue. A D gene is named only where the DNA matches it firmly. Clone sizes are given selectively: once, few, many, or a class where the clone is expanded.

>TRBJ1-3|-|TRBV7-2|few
CASSRTNTGNTIYF
TGTGCCAGCAGTCGAACTAACACTGGAAACACCATATATTTT
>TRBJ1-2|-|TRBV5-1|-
CASSVGSGPSWGYTF
TGCGCCAGCAGCGTAGGCTCAGGACCGTCTTGGGGCTACACCTTC
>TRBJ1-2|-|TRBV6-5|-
CASSTGSGYTF
TGTGCCAGCAGTACAGGGTCTGGCTACACCTTC
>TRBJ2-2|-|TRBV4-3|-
CASSQEGPSHFGELFF
TGCGCCAGCAGCCAAGAGGGACCGAGCCACTTCGGGGAGCTGTTTTTT
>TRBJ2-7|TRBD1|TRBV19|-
CASSIGQGFSYEQYF
TGTGCCAGTAGTATAGGACAGGGGTTCTCCTACGAGCAGTACTTC
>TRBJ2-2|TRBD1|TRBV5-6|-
CASSWGQGASGELFF
TGTGCCAGCAGCTGGGGACAGGGGGCGAGCGGGGAGCTGTTTTTT
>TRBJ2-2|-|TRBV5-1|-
CASSLAEGSTGELFF
TGCGCCAGCAGCTTGGCGGAGGGGAGCACCGGGGAGCTGTTTTTT
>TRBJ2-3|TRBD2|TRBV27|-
CASSFEASGTPPDTQYF
TGTGCCAGCAGTTTCGAGGCTAGCGGGACCCCTCCGGATACGCAGTATTTT
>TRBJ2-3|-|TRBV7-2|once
CASSRGGQTDTQYF
TGTGCCAGCAGCCGAGGCGGACAGACAGATACGCAGTATTTT
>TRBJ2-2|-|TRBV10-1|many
CASSEYSGELFF
TGCGCCAGCAGTGAGTACTCCGGGGAGCTGTTTTTT
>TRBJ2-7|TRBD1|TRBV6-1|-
CASSEGTGTIYEQYF
TGTGCCAGCAGTGAGGGGACAGGGACTATCTACGAGCAGTACTTC
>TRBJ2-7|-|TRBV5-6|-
CASSPPGAWGRTYEQYF
TGTGCCAGCAGTCCCCCGGGAGCGTGGGGGCGGACCTACGAGCAGTACTTC
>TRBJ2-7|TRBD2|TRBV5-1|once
CASNSLPGTSGYEQYF
TGCGCCAGCAATTCCCTCCCCGGGACTAGCGGGTACGAGCAGTACTTC
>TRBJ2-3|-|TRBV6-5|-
CASSYSGVGTDTQYF
TGTGCCAGCAGTTACTCTGGAGTAGGGACAGATACGCAGTATTTT
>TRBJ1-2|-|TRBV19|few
CASRNPGGRYGYTF
TGTGCCAGTAGGAACCCCGGAGGTCGCTATGGCTACACCTTC
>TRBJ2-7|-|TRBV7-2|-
CASSPPPGSNYEQYF
TGTGCCAGCAGCCCCCCGCCAGGCTCGAACTACGAGCAGTACTTC
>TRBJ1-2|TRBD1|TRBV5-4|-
CASSWDRANYGYTF
TGTGCCAGCAGCTGGGACAGGGCCAACTATGGCTACACCTTC